This T cell receptor (beta chain) appears in the sequencing data of a study of T cell responses to AZD1222 COVID-19 vaccine. Broader study findings: Reportedly, close to half of spike-specific TCRs are directed against unmutated variant regions. Females outnumbered males among donors, who were mostly white British; clonal diversity was possibly underestimated.

Data came from immunoSEQ multiplex PCR; TCRdb stores just in-frame clones and leaves some out. The data show 54,000 or so clones, about 89% seen once. Note on this clone: Its antigen is as yet unknown.

The sequence derives from an adult in good health. Sequences were derived from peripheral blood, sampled on day 0 of AZD1222 vaccination.

The DNA of the CDR3 is TGTGCCAGCAGCTTAGAGCTTGGCGGGAACCAAGAGACCCAGTACTTC. It translates to CASSLELGGNQETQYF. The V call is TRBV7-8, the J call TRBJ2-5, with D possibly TRBD2 on 6 matching bases. The CDR3 contains 16 residues. V was cut by 1 base and J by 0 bases, with 12 bases left in between. The germline CDR1 and CDR2 sequences are SGHVS and FQNEAQ. The entire variable domain, with the rest obtained from reference TRBV7-8 and TRBJ2-5, is as follows: GAGVSQSPRYKVAKRGQDVALRCDPISGHVSLFWYQQALGQGPEFLTYFQNEAQLDKSGLPSDRFFAERPEGSVSTLKIQRTQQEDSAVYLCASSLELGGNQETQYFGPGTRLLVL.